A selection of T cell receptor beta chains follows, all from one sample in a study of cytomegalovirus exposure and HLA in healthy donors. The protocol was immunoSEQ multiplex PCR, while the TCRdb copy is restricted to in-frame clones and leaves out a portion. This sample yields some 190,000 clones, of which around three quarters are seen a single time; roughly 2% belongs to the top ten. Source material: PBMCs. These TCRs come from a woman aged 25 to 39 in good health and CMV-seronegative. Each CDR3 is given with its conserved first and last residue. A D gene is named only where the DNA matches it firmly.

TRBV14,TRBJ2-7,14,TRBD1,CASSHSGTAYEQYF
TRBV5-1,TRBJ2-7,17,TRBD2,CASTPGLAGGPFYEQYF
TRBV9,TRBJ1-1,12,TRBD1,CASSRQQGQAFF
TRBV2,TRBJ1-2,16,-,CASQGQLTRLLSGYTF
TRBV27,TRBJ1-6,18,TRBD1,CASSLQGAPSSYNSPLHF
TRBV11-3,TRBJ1-1,15,-,CASSLHGGSDTEAFF
TRBV6-4,TRBJ2-2,15,TRBD2,CASTPTSVNTGELFF
TRBV29-1,TRBJ1-1,13,-,CSAHSGGYTEAFF
TRBV10-3,TRBJ2-7,11,-,CAISEGGEQYF
TRBV4-2,TRBJ2-1,16,TRBD2,CASSQASGGPPREQFF
TRBV6-4,TRBJ1-1,13,TRBD1,CASSVKQGAEAFF
TRBV2,TRBJ1-3,14,-,CASRQPNSGNTIYF
TRBV4-1,TRBJ1-2,14,TRBD1,CASSQRWTGVGYTF
TRBV5-1,TRBJ1-1,14,-,CASSLDSPNTEAFF
TRBV5-3,TRBJ2-2,14,-,CARSWGRVTGELFF
TRBV2,TRBJ2-2,15,TRBD1,CASRRQGINTGELFF
TRBV7-7,TRBJ2-5,15,-,CASSQQAGSHETQYF
TRBV4-3,TRBJ2-5,17,TRBD2,CASSQRWRGGLGETQYF
TRBV5-1,TRBJ2-3,14,TRBD2,CASSGGGATDTQYF
TRBV5-8,TRBJ1-6,17,-,CASSLVGQGRYNSPLHF
TRBV2,TRBJ2-3,21,TRBD1,CASSETPTGGQGVGSTDTQYF
TRBV25-1,TRBJ1-2,14,TRBD1,CASSVGTGIYGYTF
TRBV7-6,TRBJ1-3,16,TRBD1,CASSQKRDRAGNTIYF
TRBV6-5,-,15,-,CASSYKFEGWNEQYF
TRBV6-5,TRBJ1-2,15,-,CASSPQTGTDYGYTF
TRBV19,TRBJ2-3,16,-,CASSIARTSLGDTQYF
TRBV6-5,TRBJ2-1,12,-,CASTYGGNEQFF
TRBV19,TRBJ2-4,14,TRBD1,CASSISRTGDIQYF
TRBV27,TRBJ1-2,13,-,CASRQAANYGYTF
TRBV5-1,TRBJ2-3,14,TRBD2,CASDSGGTTDTQYF
TRBV10-1,TRBJ1-1,12,-,CASSDLAGEAFF
TRBV18,TRBJ1-1,16,TRBD1,CASSPLAGGLSTEAFF
TRBV29-1,TRBJ1-2,12,-,CSVASGDYGYTF
TRBV28,TRBJ2-3,17,-,CASSLPPRLDGTDTQYF
TRBV6-6,TRBJ1-2,12,TRBD1,CAITTGGDGYTF
TRBV7-6,TRBJ2-7,13,-,CASSPRDIGEQYF
TRBV5-1,TRBJ2-1,15,TRBD2,CATQYTGGVRNEQFF
TRBV2,TRBJ2-7,15,-,CASSVRQVRPYEQYF
TRBV4-1,TRBJ1-6,17,-,CASSYGAQRSYNSPLHF
TRBV9,TRBJ2-4,13,-,CASGARSGNIQYF
TRBV2,TRBJ1-2,16,-,CASSENEQAPFYGYTF
TRBV30,TRBJ2-5,14,-,CAWSDRVVWQTQYF